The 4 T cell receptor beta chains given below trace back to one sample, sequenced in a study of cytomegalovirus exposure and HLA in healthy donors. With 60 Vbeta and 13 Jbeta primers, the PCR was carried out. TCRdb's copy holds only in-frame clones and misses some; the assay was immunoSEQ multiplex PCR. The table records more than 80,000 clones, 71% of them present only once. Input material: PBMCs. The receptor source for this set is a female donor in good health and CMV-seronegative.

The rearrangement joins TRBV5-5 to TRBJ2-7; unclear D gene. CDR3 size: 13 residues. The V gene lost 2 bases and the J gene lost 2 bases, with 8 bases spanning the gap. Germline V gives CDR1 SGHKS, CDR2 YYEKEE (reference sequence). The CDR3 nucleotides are TGTGCCAGCAGCTTTGGAGTAACCTACGAGCAGTACTTC. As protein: CASSFGVTYEQYF.

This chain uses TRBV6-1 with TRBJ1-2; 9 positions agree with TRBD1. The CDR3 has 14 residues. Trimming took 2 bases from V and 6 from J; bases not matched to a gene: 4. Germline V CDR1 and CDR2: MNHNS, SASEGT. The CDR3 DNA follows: TGTGCCAGCAGTGAATTTTGGGACAGGGATGGCTACACCTTC. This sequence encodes CASSEFWDRDGYTF.

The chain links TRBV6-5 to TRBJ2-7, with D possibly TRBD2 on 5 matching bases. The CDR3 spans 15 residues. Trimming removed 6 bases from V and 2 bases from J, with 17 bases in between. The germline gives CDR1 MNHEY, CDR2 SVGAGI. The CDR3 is CASSSMAGAAYEQYF. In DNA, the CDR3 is TGTGCCAGCAGCTCCATGGCCGGAGCGGCCTACGAGCAGTACTTC.

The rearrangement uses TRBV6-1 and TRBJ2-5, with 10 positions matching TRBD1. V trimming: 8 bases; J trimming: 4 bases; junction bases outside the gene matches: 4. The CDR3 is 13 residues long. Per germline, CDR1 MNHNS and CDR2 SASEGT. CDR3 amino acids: CASGGTGAETQYF. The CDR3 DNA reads TGTGCCAGCGGGGGGACAGGGGCAGAGACCCAGTACTTC.